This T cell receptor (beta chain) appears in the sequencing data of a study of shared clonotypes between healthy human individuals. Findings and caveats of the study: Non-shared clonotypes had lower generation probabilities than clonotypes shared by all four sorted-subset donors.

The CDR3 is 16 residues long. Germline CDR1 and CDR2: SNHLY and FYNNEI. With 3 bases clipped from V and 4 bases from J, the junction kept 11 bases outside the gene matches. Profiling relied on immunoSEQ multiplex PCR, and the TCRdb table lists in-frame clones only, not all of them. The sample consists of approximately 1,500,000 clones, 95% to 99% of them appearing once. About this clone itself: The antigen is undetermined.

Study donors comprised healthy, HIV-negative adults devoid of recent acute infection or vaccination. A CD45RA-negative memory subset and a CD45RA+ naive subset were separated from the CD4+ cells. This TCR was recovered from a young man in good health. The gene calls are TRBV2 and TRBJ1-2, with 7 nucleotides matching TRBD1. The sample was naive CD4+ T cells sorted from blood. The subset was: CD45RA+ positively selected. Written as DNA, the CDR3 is TGTGCCAGCAGTGATACGCCACTAGGGGGCGTCTATGGCTACACCTTC. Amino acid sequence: CASSDTPLGGVYGYTF.